This is a list of T cell receptor beta chains from one sample in a study of PD-L1 blockade in urothelial cancer. Using immunoSEQ multiplex PCR, the repertoire was profiled, and TCRdb retains in-frame clones only, with some absent. Here the sample spans tens of thousands of clones, approximately 84% being singletons. The specimen was PBMCs, collected around atezolizumab (anti-PD-L1) treatment. These receptors were taken from a man aged 55 to 70 with urothelial cancer. The CDR3 runs from the conserved cysteine through the conserved F or W. The D gene is left open where the match is weak. Rows may omit the clone size; those that give it use once, few, many or a size class.

TRBV21-1	NA	TRBJ2-1	NA	CASSKDRGSSSYNEQFF	TGTGCCAGCAGCAAAGATCGAGGGAGCAGCTCCTACAATGAGCAGTTCTTC
TRBV7-6	TRBD2	TRBJ2-2	NA	CASSLRLARDGELFF	TGTGCCAGCAGCTTGAGACTAGCGAGGGACGGGGAGCTGTTTTTT
TRBV19	NA	TRBJ1-1	NA	CASSPQGRDTEAFF	TGTGCCAGTAGTCCGCAGGGAAGGGACACTGAAGCTTTCTTT
TRBV5-5	TRBD1	TRBJ2-1	NA	CASSLGQGNEQFF	TGTGCCAGCAGCTTGGGACAGGGTAATGAGCAGTTCTTC
TRBV4-1	NA	TRBJ1-1	NA	CASSQGTEGSTFF	TGCGCCAGCAGCCAAGGGACAGAGGGTTCTACTTTCTTT
TRBV9	NA	TRBJ2-1	NA	CASTIDPAPYNEQFF	TGTGCCAGCACCATAGACCCAGCGCCCTACAATGAGCAGTTCTTC
TRBV7-3	NA	TRBJ1-1	NA	CASSLEGEGTEAFF	TGTGCCAGCAGCCTAGAGGGGGAGGGCACTGAAGCTTTCTTT
TRBV5-6	NA	TRBJ2-4	NA	CASSLVVSPAKNIQYF	TGTGCCAGCAGCTTGGTGGTAAGCCCGGCCAAAAACATTCAGTACTTC
TRBV10-2	NA	TRBJ2-1	NA	CASSEDPGDYNEQFF	TGCGCCAGCAGTGAGGACCCGGGGGACTACAATGAGCAGTTCTTC
TRBV5-1	NA	TRBJ2-1	few	CASSSSGTLAPEEQFF	TGCGCCAGCAGCTCCTCCGGGACTCTCGCCCCGGAGGAGCAGTTCTTC
TRBV7-9	TRBD1	TRBJ2-5	NA	CASTPRGGQGAGETQYF	TGTGCCAGCACCCCCCGGGGTGGACAGGGGGCGGGAGAGACCCAGTACTTC
TRBV6-1	TRBD1	TRBJ1-1	once	CASRGQGDTEAFF	TGTGCCAGCAGGGGACAGGGGGACACTGAAGCTTTCTTT
TRBV5-1	NA	TRBJ2-1	NA	CASSLGASNNEQFF	TGCGCCAGCAGCTTGGGAGCTAGCAACAATGAGCAGTTCTTC
TRBV30	TRBD1	TRBJ1-6	NA	CAWADLGQGLLYNSPLHF	TGTGCCTGGGCCGATCTGGGACAGGGATTACTCTATAATTCACCCCTCCACTTT
TRBV7-8	TRBD2	TRBJ2-3	NA	CASRRGGGTDTQYF	TGTGCCAGCAGACGGGGGGGCGGGACAGATACGCAGTATTTT
TRBV7-2	TRBD1	TRBJ2-2	NA	CASSLNRGHTGELFF	TGTGCCAGCAGCCTAAACAGGGGGCACACCGGGGAGCTGTTTTTT
TRBV5-1	NA	TRBJ1-3	NA	CASSPSLRGSRNTIYF	TGCGCCAGCAGCCCGTCCCTAAGAGGTTCTCGAAACACCATATATTTT
TRBV2	TRBD2	TRBJ2-7	NA	CARGENEQYF	TGTGCCCGGGGGGAGAACGAGCAGTACTTC
TRBV11-3	TRBD2	TRBJ2-1	NA	CASGRREGEQFF	TGTGCCAGCGGACGGCGGGAGGGTGAGCAGTTCTTC
TRBV28	NA	TRBJ2-7	NA	CASSPTGSSSYEQYF	TGTGCCAGCAGTCCAACAGGGTCGAGCTCCTACGAGCAGTACTTC
TRBV19	NA	TRBJ2-2	NA	CASTQPPDTGELFF	TGTGCCAGTACCCAACCCCCGGACACCGGGGAGCTGTTTTTT
TRBV7-9	NA	TRBJ2-5	NA	CASSIPEGGETQYF	TGTGCCAGCAGCATCCCCGAGGGTGGAGAGACCCAGTACTTC
TRBV30	TRBD1	TRBJ1-5	NA	CAWSRPGQGFQPQHF	TGTGCCTGGAGTCGCCCGGGACAGGGTTTTCAGCCCCAGCATTTT
TRBV18	TRBD2	TRBJ2-2	NA	CASSPSTSGGTGELFF	TGTGCCAGCTCACCGTCCACTAGCGGGGGCACCGGGGAGCTGTTTTTT
TRBV15	NA	TRBJ2-7	NA	CATSRFGGAGYEQYF	TGTGCCACCAGCCGCTTCGGCGGGGCCGGATACGAGCAGTACTTC
TRBV28	NA	TRBJ2-7	NA	CASSYHDRTYEQYF	TGTGCCAGCAGTTACCATGACAGGACCTACGAGCAGTACTTC
TRBV5-1	TRBD1	TRBJ2-5	NA	CASSPGTGAMYQETQYF	TGCGCCAGCAGCCCCGGGACAGGGGCCATGTACCAAGAGACCCAGTACTTC
TRBV6-4	TRBD2	TRBJ2-7	NA	CASSDSRGGEQYF	TGTGCCAGCAGTGACTCAAGGGGAGGGGAGCAGTACTTC
TRBV5-1	TRBD1	TRBJ2-7	few	CASSWTGQGYEQYF	TGCGCCAGCAGCTGGACCGGACAGGGCTACGAGCAGTACTTC
TRBV4-1	TRBD1	TRBJ2-1	NA	CASSQGPGGSYNEQFF	TGCGCCAGCAGCCAGGGCCCAGGGGGATCCTACAATGAGCAGTTCTTC
TRBV9	TRBD1	TRBJ2-3	NA	CASSPPQGAGTDTQYF	TGTGCCAGCAGCCCCCCTCAGGGGGCTGGTACAGATACGCAGTATTTT
TRBV18	NA	TRBJ1-5	NA	CASSPLFTSPKSNQPQHF	TGTGCCAGCTCACCACTTTTTACTTCGCCCAAGAGCAATCAGCCCCAGCATTTT